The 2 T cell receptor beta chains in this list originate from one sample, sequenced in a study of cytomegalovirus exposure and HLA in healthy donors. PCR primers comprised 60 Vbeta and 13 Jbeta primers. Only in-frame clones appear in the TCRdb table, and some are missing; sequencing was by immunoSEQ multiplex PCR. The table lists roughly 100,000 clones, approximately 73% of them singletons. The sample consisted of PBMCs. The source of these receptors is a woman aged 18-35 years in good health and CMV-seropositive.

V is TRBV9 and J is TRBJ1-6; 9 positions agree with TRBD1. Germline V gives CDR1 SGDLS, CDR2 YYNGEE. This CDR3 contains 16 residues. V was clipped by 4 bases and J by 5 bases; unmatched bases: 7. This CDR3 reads CASSRWTGEDNSPLHF. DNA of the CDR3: TGTGCCAGCAGCCGATGGACAGGGGAGGATAATTCACCCCTCCACTTT. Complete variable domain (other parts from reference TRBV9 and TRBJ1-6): DSGVTQTPKHLITATGQRVTLRCSPRSGDLSVYWYQQSLDQGLQFLIQYYNGEERAKGNILERFSAQQFPDLHSELNLSSLELGDSALYFCASSRWTGEDNSPLHFGNGTRLTVT.

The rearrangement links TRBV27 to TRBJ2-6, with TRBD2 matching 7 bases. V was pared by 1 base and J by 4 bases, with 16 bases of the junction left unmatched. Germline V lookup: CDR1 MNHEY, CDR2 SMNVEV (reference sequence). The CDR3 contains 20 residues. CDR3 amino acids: CASSLYISLLADSGANVLTF. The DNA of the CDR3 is TGTGCCAGCAGTTTATATATTTCGCTCCTAGCGGATTCAGGGGCCAACGTCCTGACTTTC.